These T cell receptor beta chains were read from a single sample in a study of T cell responses to AZD1222 COVID-19 vaccine. Measured with immunoSEQ multiplex PCR; TCRdb has only the in-frame clones, and not every one. Seen here are 120,000 to 150,000 clones, 75% to 85% observed once, and the top ten hold about 4%. Sample: peripheral blood, taken on day 0 of MenACWY control vaccination. These receptors were taken from an adult in good health. CDR3s include the opening cysteine and the closing phenylalanine or tryptophan. A D gene is named only where the DNA matches it firmly. The size field is filled for only some rows; it gives once, few, many or a size class.

- - TRBV6-2/TRBV6-3 CASSSAGARNEKLFF
- - TRBV5-1 CASSLDAGIANTEAFF
- TRBD2 TRBV18 CASSPAPSGGAPDTQYF
- - TRBV29-1 CSPPGQKKTNEQYF
- TRBD1 TRBV6-6 CASKGQGNTGELFF
- - TRBV21-1 CASSKGLGGATEAFF
- - TRBV11-1 CASSFQETQYF
- - TRBV11-2 CASSPPGVKEKLFF
- - TRBV19 CASGAVSNTGELFF
once - TRBV5-8 CASSLGLWQGLGETQYF
once TRBD2 TRBV19 CASKTLLAGVDEQFF
- - TRBV10-1 CASSRQLQETQYF
- - TRBV5-1 CASSFQGYNEQFF
- TRBD1 TRBV2 CASSADRGAEKLFF
- - TRBV5-1 CASRRAAGNTIYF
- TRBD2 TRBV4-2 CASRRRTSGGGTQYF
- - TRBV19 CASSAVAGGNQPQHF
- - TRBV7-7 CASSLGARSTDTQYF
few - TRBV11-3 CASSLDAGTATGELFF
- - TRBV19 CASNNAGHDYGYTF
- - TRBV12-3/TRBV12-4 CASGHRVTGELFF
once TRBD1 TRBV9 CASSITGTGGGNYTF
- TRBD1 TRBV5-1 CASSLEQGVRWTQYF
- - TRBV5-1 CASSLKTGTLPYEQYF
- - TRBV7-9 CASSLDYSPLHF
- TRBD1 TRBV5-6 CASSPGQGALVTEAFF
- - TRBV4-1 CASSHSGGNQPQHF
- - TRBV12-3/TRBV12-4 CASSFGDGYTF
- - TRBV7-2 CASSLIRQPGEKLFF
- - TRBV27 CASSSGTPGDEKLFF
once TRBD1 TRBV6-1 CASSGSWGQGYQPQHF
- - TRBV6-5 CASGDQATLRDTQYF
- TRBD1 TRBV9 CASSVTGGHYGYTF
- TRBD2 TRBV2 CASGSGGGEETQYF
- - TRBV4-1 CASSQGVSQGSSPLHF
- TRBD2 TRBV5-1 CASSWGGVSTDTQYF
- TRBD2 TRBV7-3 CASSFGSGLAGKDTQYF
- - TRBV5-4 CASSSGPTSTDTQYF
- - TRBV7-2 CASSLSGGITEAFF
- TRBD1 TRBV6-5 CASRLTGGNTEAFF
- - TRBV2 CASSPNGFGSADTQYF
- - TRBV11-2 CASSFGVSGNTIYF
- - TRBV14 CASSPLSLGANVLTF
- TRBD1 TRBV19 CASSPGTGENAEAFF